One sample yielded the 25 T cell receptor beta chains listed below, sequenced in a study of T cell repertoires in cytomegalovirus infection. MiXCR was run by TCRdb on the reads, yielding one entry per CDR3 protein. Among over 300,000 distinct CDR3 sequences, about a sixth were seen once, and the ten largest hold 12%. The sample consisted of PBMCs. The receptors were sampled from a human donor in good health (CMV status not recorded). Some clones in this sample may be carry-over from other donors' samples.

The sample holds many counts of this clonotype. The J gene is TRBJ1-1, the V gene TRBV7-2, with D unclear. The V end lost 3 bases, the J end lost 0 bases, and 8 bases lay between the germline ends. CDR3 length: 14 amino acids. Looked up from germline, CDR1 is SGHTA and CDR2 is FQGNSA. CDR3 loop: CASSFNGMNTEAFF. CDR3 sequence (DNA): TGTGCCAGCAGCTTTAACGGTATGAACACTGAAGCTTTCTTT.

This clonotype was seen a few times. The V call is TRBV5-4, the J call TRBJ2-1, with TRBD1 identical over 9 bases. The CDR3 is 16 residues long. The V segment lost 2 bases and the J segment 8 bases; nucleotides outside the gene matches: 11. Looked up from germline, CDR1 is SGHNT and CDR2 is YYREEE (reference sequence). Here the CDR3 reads CASSFNTGGALDEQFF. Here the CDR3 DNA reads TGTGCCAGCAGCTTCAATACAGGGGGCGCCTTGGATGAGCAGTTCTTC.

This chain links TRBV28 with TRBJ1-3; 7 bases line up with TRBD1. The CDR3 contains 15 residues. The J segment lost 2 bases and the V segment lost 3 bases, leaving 4 bases of the junction unmatched. Looked up from germline, CDR1 is MDHEN and CDR2 is SYDVKM. The chain's CDR3 is CASSLPQGTGNTIYF. CDR3 sequence (DNA): TGTGCCAGCAGTTTGCCACAGGGGACTGGAAACACCATATATTTT.

This clonotype was seen repeatedly, ten times or more. V usage is TRBV7-2 and J usage is TRBJ1-6; D not certain. The CDR3 runs to 12 residues. Deletions cut 1 base from V and 14 bases from J, with 9 bases between. Germline V gene data show CDR1 as SGHTA and CDR2 as FQGNSA. The CDR3 here is CASSLESGSLHF. CDR3 DNA sequence: TGTGCCAGCAGCTTAGAGTCGGGGTCCCTCCACTTT.

This clonotype was counted at least ten times. The CDR3 coding sequence is TGTGCCAGCAGTGACCGGGGGGACCCCACAGATACGCAGTATTTT. Protein product: CASSDRGDPTDTQYF. This chain connects TRBV12-3 or TRBV12-4 to TRBJ2-3; 7 bases align to TRBD2. With 5 bases clipped from V and 2 bases from J, the junction kept 7 bases outside the gene matches. CDR3 length equals 15 residues.

The chain links TRBV7-9 to TRBJ1-6, with TRBD1 matching 7 bases. Germline V gene sequence: CDR1 SEHNR, CDR2 FQNEAQ (reference sequence). J gave up 6 bases and V 5 bases, and 7 bases lay outside the gene matches. CDR3 length: 15 residues. The CDR3 DNA reads as TGTGCCAGCAGCCCAATGGGACAGATTAATTCACCCCTCCACTTT. It codes for CASSPMGQINSPLHF.

Concerning this clonotype: At one boundary the junction diverges from the germline segment, which might be a read error. The V call is TRBV20-1, the J call TRBJ1-4; D is unclear. This CDR3 is built from 14 residues. CDR1 and CDR2 (germline): DFQATT, SNEGSKA (reference sequence). The CDR3 reads CSARVGRTNEKLFF. CDR3 nucleotide sequence: TGCAGTGCGAGAGTGGGAAGGACTAATGAAAAACTGTTTTTT.

The DNA for the CDR3 is TGTGCCAGCAGTTCCCCGACTAGCGAAGAGCAGTACTTC. The encoded protein is CASSSPTSEEQYF. This chain joins TRBV28 and TRBJ2-7, with TRBD2 identical over 8 bases. This CDR3 is 13 amino acids long. Trimming at V came to 4 bases and at J to 7 bases, leaving 6 bases not matched to a gene. CDR1 is MDHEN and CDR2 is SYDVKM in the germline V gene.

This clonotype was seen at least ten times. V gene TRBV2 combines with J gene TRBJ2-5; D perhaps matches TRBD1 (5 bases). The CDR3 is made up of 13 amino acids. The ends were cut back, 7 bases at V and 5 bases at J, with 14 bases in the middle. From germline, CDR1 is SNHLY and CDR2 FYNNEI. The CDR3 loop reads CASKAGSEETQYF. CDR3 DNA: TGTGCCAGCAAGGCAGGGTCGGAGGAGACCCAGTACTTC.

The chain recombines TRBV5-1 with TRBJ2-2; tentatively, D is TRBD1 (6 bases). The CDR3 is made up of 16 amino acids. Germline CDR1 is SGHRS and CDR2 is YFSETQ. V was shortened by 4 bases and J by 2 bases, with 15 bases between the two germline ends. The CDR3 DNA reads as TGCGCCAGCAGCGTAACCGGGACATTCAACACCGGGGAGCTGTTTTTT. As protein: CASSVTGTFNTGELFF.

The chain uses TRBV27 and TRBJ2-1; the match to TRBD1 covers 9 bases. V dropped 6 bases and J dropped 8; count of bases not matched to a gene: 14. There are 16 residues in the CDR3. Germline CDR1 is MNHEY and CDR2 is SMNVEV (reference sequence). As DNA, the CDR3 is TGTGCCAGCAGATGGCGCCGGGACAGGGAGTCTGATGAGCAGTTCTTC. It translates to CASRWRRDRESDEQFF.

This clonotype was seen at least ten times. J is TRBJ2-7 and V is TRBV7-2; possibly TRBD1 for D (5 bases). This CDR3 comprises 15 residues. CDR1 is SGHTA and CDR2 is FQGNSA in the germline V gene. V shed 5 bases and J shed 1 base, with 15 bases lying between them. CDR3 sequence: CASSPVGAVSYEQYF. CDR3 coding DNA: TGTGCCAGCAGCCCGGTAGGGGCAGTTTCCTACGAGCAGTACTTC.

This clonotype showed up just a few times. The genes are TRBV4-3 and TRBJ1-2; 9 positions match TRBD1. V lost 2 bases, J lost 4 bases, and 11 bases stayed unmatched. The CDR3 has 17 amino acids. Germline CDR1 is LGHNA and CDR2 is YSLEER. The CDR3 nucleotides read TGCGCCAGCAGCCAAAGGGACAGGGAAGAGATAAGCTATGGCTACACCTTC. It translates to CASSQRDREEISYGYTF.

The chain employs TRBV11-2 and TRBJ1-1; 7 bases align to TRBD1. CDR3 length: 20 residues. J lost 1 base, V lost 1 base, and 18 bases had no gene match. CDR1 is SGHAT and CDR2 is FQNNGV in the germline V gene. The chain's CDR3 is CASSLVVRAYRGVGNTEAFF. The CDR3 DNA reads as TGTGCCAGCAGCTTAGTAGTGAGGGCCTACAGGGGCGTCGGGAACACTGAAGCTTTCTTT.

Many counts were recorded for this clonotype. V gene TRBV28 combines with J gene TRBJ1-5, with D unresolved. The CDR3 is 12 amino acids. CDR1 is MDHEN and CDR2 is SYDVKM in the germline V gene. V was pared by 6 bases and J by 4 bases, with 7 bases between. The CDR3 nucleotides read TGTGCCAGCAGATCCGGGAATCAGCCCCAGCATTTT. Its translation: CASRSGNQPQHF.

This clonotype appeared many times. The chain links TRBV7-2 to TRBJ1-1; D gene unclear. CDR3 length equals 13 residues. CDR1 SGHTA and CDR2 FQGNSA come from the germline V gene. V lost 2 bases, J lost 3 bases, and 7 bases lay in between. The CDR3: CASSLTRDTEAFF. Written as DNA, the CDR3 is TGTGCCAGCAGCTTAACGCGGGACACTGAAGCTTTCTTT.

This clonotype was counted at least ten times. The V call is TRBV28, the J call TRBJ1-5, with D possibly TRBD1 on 5 matching bases. The CDR3 sequence is 15 residues long. The germline V gene encodes CDR1 MDHEN and CDR2 SYDVKM. Trimming shortened V by 8 bases and J by 7 bases, and 21 bases separated the two germline ends. CDR3 bases: TGTGCCAGCCTACCGACAGTAGGAGAGGGGCAGCCCCAGCATTTT. Amino acid sequence: CASLPTVGEGQPQHF.

This clonotype has only a few counts. A read error may be the cause here, since a much bigger clone is one base away. The chain carries TRBV12-3 or TRBV12-4 and TRBJ2-3; tentative D call: TRBD1 (6 bases). CDR3 length: 12 amino acids. The V end was cut by 4 bases, the J end by 4 bases, with 6 bases between. The CDR3 nucleotides read TGTGCCAGCAGTTACAGGGCAGATACGCAGTATTTT. This gives the protein CASSYRADTQYF.

This clonotype has a handful of counts. The V and J genes are TRBV7-3 and TRBJ2-3, with D tentatively TRBD1 (5 bases). Germline values: CDR1 SGHTA, CDR2 FQGTGA. The length of the CDR3 is 14 residues. Trimming stripped 4 bases from V and 7 bases from J, with 15 bases between. This chain's CDR3 is CASSSSEGAYTQYF. CDR3 bases: TGTGCCAGCAGCTCCTCCGAAGGGGCTTATACGCAGTATTTT.

This sequence joins TRBV19 and TRBJ1-2; weak D call: TRBD1 (5 bases). Germline CDR1 LNHDA, CDR2 SQIVND (reference sequence). The CDR3 spans 17 residues. The ends were cut back, 1 base at V and 0 bases at J, with 15 bases in the middle. The CDR3 loop is CASSIAQRGFSNYGYTF. The DNA for the CDR3 is TGTGCCAGTAGTATAGCCCAACGGGGCTTTTCTAACTATGGCTACACCTTC.

In its sample, this clonotype was seen a few times. The V and J genes are TRBV12-3 or TRBV12-4 and TRBJ2-3, with 16 bases aligning to TRBD2. This CDR3 has 19 residues. J lost 5 bases, V lost 6 bases, and 14 bases had no gene match. CDR3 DNA: TGTGCCAGCAGCGGGCCGGGACTAGCGGGGGGGCCCGGGGGAGATACGCAGTATTTT. This sequence encodes CASSGPGLAGGPGGDTQYF.

This clonotype was recorded many times. The genes are TRBV4-1 and TRBJ1-6; possible D gene TRBD1, 5 bases. V lost 7 bases to trimming and J lost 5 bases, with 21 bases between them. This CDR3 contains 17 residues. CDR1 and CDR2 (germline): MGHRA, YSYEKL. CDR3 bases: TGCGCCAGCACCAAAGGGGCAGCTCAAACCAATAATTCACCCCTCCACTTT. It is translated as CASTKGAAQTNNSPLHF.

This clonotype was seen only a few times. As DNA, the CDR3 is TGCAGTGCCGGACTGTTTCAGGAGCAGTACTTC. It yields the protein CSAGLFQEQYF. The chain has TRBV20-1 and TRBJ2-7, with D perhaps TRBD2 (5 bases). CDR3 length equals 11 residues. Trimming stripped 6 bases from V and 7 bases from J, with 13 bases between. The V gene's germline CDR1 is DFQATT and CDR2 SNEGSKA (reference sequence).

This clonotype was seen ten or more times. This chain uses TRBV7-2 with TRBJ2-7; 7 nucleotides align to TRBD1. V lost 1 base to trimming and J lost 0 bases; unmatched junction nucleotides: 3. The CDR3 has 15 amino acids. Looked up from germline, CDR1 is SGHTA and CDR2 is FQGNSA. CDR3 region: CASSLGTGDSYEQYF. CDR3 bases: TGTGCCAGCAGCTTAGGGACAGGAGACTCCTACGAGCAGTACTTC. The whole variable domain, remainder taken from reference TRBV7-2 and TRBJ2-7, is GAGVSQSPSNKVTEKGKDVELRCDPISGHTALYWYRQSLGQGLEFLIYFQGNSAPDKSGLPSDRFSAERTGGSVSTLTIQRTQQEDSAVYLCASSLGTGDSYEQYFGPGTRLTVT.

There are a few counts of this clonotype. This chain uses TRBV15 with TRBJ1-4; D unresolved. The ends were cut back, 0 bases at V and 7 bases at J, with 12 bases in the middle. The CDR3 has 15 residues. Germline V CDR1 and CDR2: LNHNV, YYDKDF (reference sequence). CDR3 loop: CATSRDLWSGEKLFF. CDR3 nucleotides: TGTGCCACCAGCAGAGATCTCTGGTCGGGTGAAAAACTGTTTTTT. Looking up the rest from reference TRBV15 and TRBJ1-4 gives the full variable domain: DAMVIQNPRYQVTQFGKPVTLSCSQTLNHNVMYWYQQKSSQAPKLLFHYYDKDFNNEADTPDNFQSRRPNTSFCFLDIRSPGLGDTAMYLCATSRDLWSGEKLFFGSGTQLSVL.